The 18 T cell receptor beta chains below come from one sample, sequenced in a study of cytomegalovirus exposure and HLA in healthy donors. Both 60 Vbeta primers and 13 Jbeta primers went into the PCR. The method was immunoSEQ multiplex PCR; TCRdb's version includes in-frame clones alone and lacks a portion of them. The profile shows roughly 150,000 clones, approximately 80% of them singletons. The material sequenced was PBMCs. These receptor sequences come from a middle-aged woman in good health and CMV-seropositive.

V is TRBV7-2 and J is TRBJ2-1, with D maybe TRBD2 (6 bases). The CDR3 contains 16 residues. V was clipped by 1 base and J by 1 base, with 11 bases between them. Germline lookup yields CDR1 SGHTA and CDR2 FQGNSA. CDR3 region: CASSLVYGGSYNEQFF. The CDR3 DNA reads as TGTGCCAGCAGCTTAGTCTACGGGGGATCCTACAATGAGCAGTTCTTC.

The rearrangement uses TRBV7-9 and TRBJ1-1; TRBD1 matches at 10 bases. This CDR3 region has 14 residues. CDR1 and CDR2 (germline): SEHNR, FQNEAQ (reference sequence). Trimming removed 3 bases from V and 7 bases from J; junction bases left unmatched: 5. CDR3 DNA sequence: TGTGCCAGCAGCTTCGGACAGGGGGACGTTGAAGCTTTCTTT. Translated: CASSFGQGDVEAFF.

The chain links TRBV6-5 to TRBJ1-1; D uncertain. V dropped 2 bases and J dropped 0 bases, with 10 bases sitting between them. The CDR3 has 15 amino acids. CDR1 is MNHEY, CDR2 SVGAGI, per germline. The CDR3 protein is CASSYGAAMNTEAFF. The CDR3 nucleotides read TGTGCCAGCAGTTACGGTGCGGCGATGAACACTGAAGCTTTCTTT.

V and J are TRBV5-1 and TRBJ1-1; 7 bases are a match to TRBD1. Germline V gene sequence: CDR1 SGHRS, CDR2 YFSETQ. The V segment lost 4 bases and the J segment 5 bases; nucleotides outside the gene matches: 5. The CDR3 length is 13 residues. CDR3 DNA: TGCGCCAGCAGCCCCGGGACAGAGACTGAAGCTTTCTTT. Its translation is CASSPGTETEAFF.

The rearrangement links TRBV5-1 to TRBJ2-5; possibly TRBD1 for D (7 bases). CDR3 length equals 17 residues. Germline V gene sequence: CDR1 SGHRS, CDR2 YFSETQ. V dropped 5 bases and J dropped 1 base, with 21 bases sitting between them. CDR3: CASREEVGGGPQETQYF. CDR3 nucleotide sequence: TGCGCCAGCAGAGAAGAGGTCGGAGGGGGCCCCCAAGAGACCCAGTACTTC.

This chain connects TRBV6-6 to TRBJ2-6; 8 bases align to TRBD2. V lost 5 bases and J lost 0; bases outside the gene matches: 3. Germline V gene lookup returns CDR1 MNHNY and CDR2 SVGAGI (reference sequence). This CDR3 region has 16 residues. The CDR3 sequence: CASSPLADSGANVLTF. CDR3 coding DNA: TGTGCCAGCAGTCCACTAGCGGACTCTGGGGCCAACGTCCTGACTTTC.

With regard to this clone: The germline gene is not matched at one end of the junction; a read error may be the cause. V gene TRBV7-9 combines with J gene TRBJ2-1, with 7 positions matching TRBD1. CDR1 and CDR2 from the germline V gene are SEHNR and FQNEAQ (reference sequence). The CDR3 loop spans 17 amino acids. CDR3 sequence reads: CSSSPRDSFSASDEQFF. The CDR3 coding sequence is TGTTCCAGCAGCCCAAGGGACAGTTTTAGCGCGAGCGATGAGCAGTTCTTC.

The rearrangement links TRBV11-2 to TRBJ2-7, with D possibly being TRBD2 (6 bases). CDR3 size: 18 residues. The V end lost 1 base, the J end lost 0 bases, and 19 bases lay between the germline ends. Germline CDR1 reads SGHAT; CDR2 reads FQNNGV. CDR3 residues: CASSLGGREAPYSYEQYF. The CDR3 DNA reads as TGTGCCAGCAGCTTAGGGGGTAGGGAGGCACCCTACTCCTACGAGCAGTACTTC.

The rearrangement joins TRBV7-2 to TRBJ2-2; TRBD2 is a possible D gene (6 bases). The V gene's germline CDR1 is SGHTA and CDR2 FQGNSA. CDR3 size: 15 residues. Trimming stripped 10 bases from V and 4 bases from J, with 19 bases between. CDR3 region: CATISEGGPTGELFF. As DNA, the CDR3 is TGTGCCACGATTTCGGAGGGAGGTCCCACCGGGGAGCTGTTTTTT.

The chain links TRBV6-1 to TRBJ2-2; tentative D call: TRBD1 (6 bases). Germline V gives CDR1 MNHNS, CDR2 SASEGT. This CDR3 is built from 10 residues. The V and J ends lost 6 bases and 14 bases respectively, with 10 bases between them. The CDR3 region has the DNA TGTGCCAGCAGCCAAGGGGGACTGTTTTTT. It is translated as CASSQGGLFF.

The rearrangement joins TRBV4-1 to TRBJ2-3; tentatively, D is TRBD1 (6 bases). Trimming shortened V by 4 bases and J by 0 bases, and 11 bases separated the two germline ends. CDR1 is MGHRA, CDR2 YSYEKL, per germline. CDR3 size: 15 residues. CDR3 in DNA: TGCGCCAGCAGCCTTCGACAGGAAAGCACAGATACGCAGTATTTT. It specifies CASSLRQESTDTQYF.

This chain joins TRBV27 and TRBJ1-2, with a possible D match to TRBD1 (5 bases). The V gene lost 2 bases and the J gene lost 0 bases, with 7 bases spanning the gap. The CDR3 runs 14 residues. Germline V gene lookup returns CDR1 MNHEY and CDR2 SMNVEV (reference sequence). CDR3 DNA: TGTGCCAGCAGTTTAAAGGGGACTAACTATGGCTACACCTTC. Encoded protein: CASSLKGTNYGYTF.

V is TRBV6-1 and J is TRBJ2-3, with D tentatively TRBD1 (6 bases). V lost 5 bases, J lost 4 bases, and 13 bases lay in between. Germline V lookup: CDR1 MNHNS, CDR2 SASEGT. The CDR3 is 14 residues long. CDR3 DNA: TGTGCCAGCAGTAACAGGGATGCGGCAGATACGCAGTATTTT. Translating gives CASSNRDAADTQYF.

A single count supports this clone. The V call is TRBV7-8, the J call TRBJ2-7; 8 bases are shared with TRBD2. CDR1 SGHVS and CDR2 FQNEAQ come from the germline V gene. The junction had 15 bases not matched to a gene; V was cut back by 2 bases and J by 6 bases. There are 17 residues in the CDR3. CDR3 sequence: CASSLTSGADAQIEQYF. The CDR3 nucleotides are TGTGCCAGCAGCTTAACTAGCGGAGCTGACGCCCAAATCGAGCAGTACTTC.

The gene calls are TRBV10-3 and TRBJ1-2, with D perhaps TRBD1 (6 bases). The germline gives CDR1 ENHRY, CDR2 SYGVKD. Trimming took 2 bases from V and 9 from J, leaving 13 bases between them. There are 13 residues in the CDR3. The CDR3 DNA is TGTGCCATCAGTGAGCGGGGGGGGGCGCGCTACACCTTC. This translates into CAISERGGARYTF.

The chain couples TRBV5-1 to TRBJ2-5, with D possibly matching TRBD1 (6 bases). This CDR3 contains 15 residues. V dropped 4 bases and J dropped 1 base, with 14 bases sitting between them. The germline gives CDR1 SGHRS, CDR2 YFSETQ. The DNA for the CDR3 is TGCGCCAGCAGCCGCGCCACAGGGTTCCAAGAGACCCAGTACTTC. Translated: CASSRATGFQETQYF.

The chain employs TRBV7-9 and TRBJ1-4, with 10 positions matching TRBD1. Unmatched junction bases numbered 5, after V lost 5 bases and J lost 8 bases. Germline loops: CDR1 SEHNR, CDR2 FQNEAQ (reference sequence). This CDR3 is 14 amino acids long. The CDR3 DNA reads TGTGCCAGCAGCATAGGGACAGGGGAGGAAAAACTGTTTTTT. Amino acids: CASSIGTGEEKLFF.

The gene calls are TRBV29-1 and TRBJ2-2, with D tentatively TRBD1 (5 bases). The V gene's germline CDR1 is SQVTM and CDR2 ANQGSEA. The CDR3 sequence is 13 residues long. The V gene lost 7 bases and the J gene lost 5 bases, with 14 bases spanning the gap. CDR3 nucleotide sequence: TGCAGCGCAGGGCCCACACTGACCGGGGAGCTGTTTTTT. Its protein is CSAGPTLTGELFF.